The source of this TCR beta chain is a study of CD8+CD57+ T cells in acquired aplastic anemia. About the study: Isolated CD4+ and CD8+ cells, once sorted, yielded DNA averaging approximately 3 ug. Whole-study findings and limits: Both patients and controls carried the same twenty-nine CD8+ CDR3 sequences. CD8+ Simpson's diversity showed no significant patient-control difference.

Previously, flow cytometry had revealed CD8+CD57+ cell expansion in the patients chosen for sequencing. This clonotype was seen at least ten times. The antigen is undetermined. For CDR3 and TCR beta VDJ profiling, genomic DNA was the template used. One entry per CDR3 protein results from TCRdb running MiXCR on the reads. The sample records 160,000 or so distinct CDR3 sequences, roughly 48% being singletons. The germline V gene encodes CDR1 SGHTA and CDR2 FQGNSA. This CDR3 is built from 12 residues. J gave up 7 bases and V 7 bases, and 5 bases lay outside the gene matches. The V and J genes are TRBV7-2 and TRBJ2-5, with 8 nucleotides matching TRBD2. The receptor was isolated from a human donor with aplastic anemia. Input material: sorted CD4+, CD8+, or CD8+CD57+ T cells (not recorded which) from PBMCs. This chain's CDR3 is CASNGGGLTQYF. The CDR3 DNA is TGTGCCAGCAACGGGGGGGGGCTGACCCAGTACTTC.